Below are 27 T cell receptor beta chains sequenced from a single sample in a study of OX40 agonist ivuxolimab in advanced cancers. Some clones are missing from TCRdb's copy, which holds only in-frame ones; the method was immunoSEQ multiplex PCR. Seen here are tens of thousands of clones, approximately 80% observed once, and the top ten hold approximately 2.6%. The sample was CD4+ or CD8+ T cells sorted from blood, taken in a trial of the OX40 agonist ivuxolimab. These TCRs come from an adult with an advanced solid tumor such as melanoma, head and neck, liver or kidney cancer.

Regarding this clone: The same CDR3 is also encoded by other DNA sequences in this sample. The chain employs TRBV11-2 and TRBJ1-4; 8 positions agree with TRBD1. From germline, CDR1 is SGHAT and CDR2 FQNNGV. This CDR3 has 16 residues. The J segment lost 0 bases and the V segment lost 5 bases, leaving 5 bases of the junction unmatched. The CDR3 DNA reads TGTGCCAGCAGCCGCGGACAGGGAGCAACTAATGAAAAACTGTTTTTT. It specifies CASSRGQGATNEKLFF. Filled out from reference TRBV11-2 and TRBJ1-4, the complete variable domain reads EAGVAQSPRYKIIEKRQSVAFWCNPISGHATLYWYQQILGQGPKLLIQFQNNGVVDDSQLPKDRFSAERLKGVDSTLKIQPAKLEDSAVYLCASSRGQGATNEKLFFGSGTQLSVL.

The chain joins TRBV7-7 to TRBJ2-1, with D hard to call. The germline V gene encodes CDR1 SSHAT and CDR2 FNYEAQ (reference sequence). Trimming stripped 1 base from V and 5 bases from J, with 9 bases between. This CDR3 has 14 amino acids. The CDR3: CASSLVGRDNEQFF. Here the CDR3 DNA reads TGTGCCAGCAGCTTAGTTGGGCGAGACAATGAGCAGTTCTTC.

This clone occurred a few times. The chain joins TRBV7-9 to TRBJ1-2, with D hard to call. Germline-derived CDR1 and CDR2 are SEHNR and FQNEAQ (reference sequence). CDR3 size: 13 residues. Trimming cost V 3 bases and J 4 bases, with 9 bases left between them. CDR3 amino acids: CASSFLTGYGYTF. As DNA, the CDR3 is TGTGCCAGCAGCTTCTTAACTGGCTATGGCTACACCTTC.

This chain uses TRBV6-6 with TRBJ1-6; 10 nucleotides align to TRBD1. Trimming removed 7 bases from V and 16 bases from J; junction bases left unmatched: 10. Germline V lookup: CDR1 MNHNY, CDR2 SVGAGI (reference sequence). The CDR3 consists of 13 residues. CDR3 region: CASTPGQGLRLHF. As DNA, the CDR3 is TGTGCCAGCACCCCGGGACAGGGGCTAAGACTCCACTTT.

This chain uses TRBV18 with TRBJ1-6; 10 bases line up with TRBD1. CDR3 length: 18 residues. Germline CDR1 KGHSH, CDR2 LQKENI. J was trimmed by 5 bases and V by 5 bases; bases with no gene match: 12. The CDR3 coding sequence is TGTGCCAGCTCAAGTGGGACAGGGGACCTCCATGATAATTCACCCCTCCACTTT. Its protein is CASSSGTGDLHDNSPLHF. The full variable domain, completed using reference TRBV18 and TRBJ1-6, is NAGVMQNPRHLVRRRGQEARLRCSPMKGHSHVYWYRQLPEEGLKFMVYLQKENIIDESGMPKERFSAEFPKEGPSILRIQQVVRGDSAAYFCASSSGTGDLHDNSPLHFGNGTRLTVT.

The CDR3 loop is CAISESDGLNQPQHF. CDR3 DNA sequence: TGTGCCATCAGTGAGTCCGACGGGTTGAATCAGCCCCAGCATTTT. This rearrangement joins TRBV10-3 to TRBJ1-5; D is ambiguous. V shed 0 bases and J shed 4 bases, with 10 bases lying between them. Germline V gives CDR1 ENHRY, CDR2 SYGVKD. The CDR3 length is 15 residues.

The J gene is TRBJ1-5, the V gene TRBV6-6; TRBD1 aligns across 9 bases. The CDR3 is 15 amino acids. CDR1 and CDR2 from the germline V gene are MNHNY and SVGAGI (reference sequence). The J segment lost 4 bases and the V segment lost 7 bases, leaving 8 bases of the junction unmatched. The CDR3 region has the DNA TGTGCCAGCAAAGCCGCCGGGACAGGGAATCAGCCCCAGCATTTT. Protein: CASKAAGTGNQPQHF.

The chain links TRBV4-2 to TRBJ2-5; 11 bases are shared with TRBD2. Losses at the gene ends were 4 bases for V and 2 bases for J; bases not matched to a gene: 9. Germline CDR1 is LGHNA and CDR2 is YNFKEQ. The CDR3 length is 17 residues. This CDR3 is CASSRQAASGGQETQYF. CDR3 DNA sequence: TGTGCCAGCAGCCGCCAGGCGGCTAGCGGGGGGCAAGAGACCCAGTACTTC.

This clone was seen a few times. The chain links TRBV6-5 to TRBJ1-2; 7 bases align to TRBD1. The CDR3 covers 14 residues. Germline V gene data show CDR1 as MNHEY and CDR2 as SVGAGI. J was trimmed by 2 bases and V by 2 bases; bases with no gene match: 2. CDR3 bases: TGTGCCAGCAGTTACCGGGACAGCAACTATGGCTACACCTTC. Translated, it gives CASSYRDSNYGYTF.

The chain joins TRBV7-2 to TRBJ2-5; 12 nucleotides agree with TRBD2. This CDR3 spans 15 amino acids. Trimming removed 5 bases from V and 2 bases from J; junction bases left unmatched: 3. Germline V gene sequence: CDR1 SGHTA, CDR2 FQGNSA. The CDR3 sequence: CASSLGTSGQETQYF. The CDR3 region has the DNA TGTGCCAGCAGCCTGGGGACTAGCGGGCAAGAGACCCAGTACTTC.

The rearrangement uses TRBV5-1 and TRBJ2-1, with TRBD1 as a possible D gene (5 bases). The germline CDR1 and CDR2 sequences are SGHRS and YFSETQ. The length of the CDR3 is 15 residues. V dropped 0 bases and J dropped 0 bases, with 7 bases sitting between them. The CDR3 coding sequence is TGCGCCAGCAGCTTGGACAGGAGCTCCTACAATGAGCAGTTCTTC. Translating gives CASSLDRSSYNEQFF.

This chain links TRBV19 with TRBJ1-2; no clear D. Between the trimmed V and J ends, which lost 3 bases and 2 bases, there was a span of 7 bases. This CDR3 has 13 residues. Germline V lookup: CDR1 LNHDA, CDR2 SQIVND (reference sequence). This CDR3 is CASSIPGNYGYTF. In DNA form, the CDR3 reads TGTGCCAGTAGTATCCCCGGGAACTATGGCTACACCTTC.

The rearrangement joins TRBV7-3 to TRBJ2-1; 8 positions match TRBD1. Germline assignment: CDR1 SGHTA and CDR2 FQGTGA. Unmatched junction bases numbered 4, after V lost 4 bases and J lost 8 bases. This CDR3 is built from 13 residues. The CDR3 spells CASSSPGGYEQFF. The CDR3, as DNA: TGTGCCAGCAGCTCCCCAGGGGGCTATGAGCAGTTCTTC.

J is TRBJ1-5 and V is TRBV7-2; D may be TRBD1 (5 bases). The CDR3 loop spans 14 amino acids. CDR1 is SGHTA, CDR2 FQGNSA, per germline. V dropped 5 bases and J dropped 2 bases, with 10 bases sitting between them. CDR3 nucleotides: TGTGCCAGCAGCCCCGGGACGCGCAATCAGCCCCAGCATTTT. Amino acids: CASSPGTRNQPQHF.

V gene TRBV28 combines with J gene TRBJ1-2; TRBD1 aligns across 10 bases. CDR1 is MDHEN, CDR2 SYDVKM, per germline. This CDR3 is built from 13 residues. With V trimmed by 5 bases and J by 8 bases, 5 bases remained unmatched. The CDR3 loop is CASSRTGGRGYTF. As DNA, the CDR3 is TGTGCCAGCAGTCGGACAGGGGGTCGCGGCTACACCTTC.

The rearrangement joins TRBV9 to TRBJ1-5, with 7 positions matching TRBD1. After removal of 4 bases from V and 3 bases from J, the junction contained 4 bases not matched to a gene. Germline V gene sequence: CDR1 SGDLS, CDR2 YYNGEE. This CDR3 contains 14 residues. The chain's CDR3 is CASSPQGDNQPQHF. For the CDR3, the DNA is TGTGCCAGCAGCCCGCAGGGGGACAATCAGCCCCAGCATTTT.

The chain employs TRBV7-6 and TRBJ1-4; no clear D gene. Germline V gene data show CDR1 as SGHVS and CDR2 as FNYEAQ. The CDR3 extends over 15 amino acids. V lost 5 bases and J lost 4, with 14 bases in between. The CDR3 DNA reads TGTGCCAGCAGCCGAATGACGAACGGTAATGAAAAACTGTTTTTT. Translated, it gives CASSRMTNGNEKLFF.

The chain combines TRBV2 with TRBJ1-5; 10 positions agree with TRBD1. The V gene's germline CDR1 is SNHLY and CDR2 FYNNEI. Trimming removed 5 bases from V and 8 bases from J; junction bases left unmatched: 6. CDR3 size: 14 residues. The CDR3 is CASSWDRGSEPQHF. The DNA of the CDR3 is TGTGCCAGCAGTTGGGACAGGGGCAGCGAGCCCCAGCATTTT.

J is TRBJ2-3 and V is TRBV5-1; 10 nucleotides align to TRBD1. Germline trimming cut 4 bases from V and 4 bases from J; bases unmatched to any gene: 3. The germline CDR1 and CDR2 sequences are SGHRS and YFSETQ. This CDR3 spans 14 amino acids. CDR3 sequence reads: CASSTGQGADTQYF. CDR3 nucleotide sequence: TGCGCCAGCAGCACCGGACAGGGGGCAGATACGCAGTATTTT. The whole variable domain, filled in from reference TRBV5-1 and TRBJ2-3, reads KAGVTQTPRYLIKTRGQQVTLSCSPISGHRSVSWYQQTPGQGLQFLFEYFSETQRNKGNFPGRFSGRQFSNSRSEMNVSTLELGDSALYLCASSTGQGADTQYFGPGTRLTVL.

V and J are TRBV6-1 and TRBJ2-5; perhaps TRBD1 as D (6 bases). V lost 2 bases and J lost 5, with 12 bases in between. The CDR3 has 14 amino acids. Germline V lookup: CDR1 MNHNS, CDR2 SASEGT. The CDR3 protein is CASSEIGGGETQYF. The CDR3 DNA reads as TGTGCCAGCAGTGAAATTGGGGGCGGGGAGACCCAGTACTTC.

The V gene is TRBV29-1, the J gene TRBJ1-2; maybe TRBD1 (5 bases). This CDR3 contains 14 residues. The ends were cut back, 6 bases at V and 1 base at J, with 15 bases in the middle. Per the germline V gene, CDR1 is SQVTM and CDR2 is ANQGSEA. The chain's CDR3 is CSVRQTLNNYGYTF. CDR3 in DNA: TGCAGCGTACGACAGACACTTAATAACTATGGCTACACCTTC.

This rearrangement joins TRBV28 to TRBJ1-4; unclear D gene. V was pared by 5 bases and J by 0 bases, with 13 bases between. The CDR3 contains 16 residues. Germline V lookup: CDR1 MDHEN, CDR2 SYDVKM. The CDR3 DNA is TGTGCCAGCAGTCTGTCTCCAGCAGCAACTAATGAAAAACTGTTTTTT. Residues: CASSLSPAATNEKLFF.

The rearrangement joins TRBV6-5 to TRBJ2-5; possible D gene TRBD2, 7 bases. Germline V CDR1 and CDR2: MNHEY, SVGAGI. There are 13 residues in the CDR3. V lost 3 bases and J lost 5, with 10 bases in between. CDR3 nucleotide sequence: TGTGCCAGCAGTTATGGGAGGGGGGAGACCCAGTACTTC. Its translation is CASSYGRGETQYF.

The chain couples TRBV7-9 to TRBJ2-6, with a tentative D call TRBD1 (6 bases). CDR3 length equals 17 residues. Trimming removed 11 bases at V and 1 base at J, with 21 bases between. CDR1 and CDR2 (germline): SEHNR, FQNEAQ (reference sequence). DNA for the CDR3: TGTGCCGTACCTTCGGGACATATGATGTCTGGGGCCAACGTCCTGACTTTC. Encoded protein: CAVPSGHMMSGANVLTF.

The chain employs TRBV2 and TRBJ1-5; 7 bases fit TRBD1. After removal of 8 bases from V and 3 bases from J, the junction contained 4 bases not matched to a gene. CDR3 length: 13 residues. Germline V gene sequence: CDR1 SNHLY, CDR2 FYNNEI. CDR3 coding DNA: TGTGCCAGCCGGGACAGCCTCAATCAGCCCCAGCATTTT. Protein: CASRDSLNQPQHF.

This clone is a singleton in its sample. The rearrangement joins TRBV5-1 to TRBJ2-2, with 8 bases aligning to TRBD2. V trimming: 4 bases; J trimming: 2 bases; junction bases outside the gene matches: 7. This CDR3 spans 16 amino acids. Germline V lookup: CDR1 SGHRS, CDR2 YFSETQ. CDR3 sequence reads: CASSPLTSANTGELFF. Here the CDR3 DNA reads TGCGCCAGCAGCCCACTGACTAGCGCCAACACCGGGGAGCTGTTTTTT.

The chain recombines TRBV5-1 with TRBJ2-2; TRBD1 matches at 9 bases. The CDR3 sequence is 16 residues long. Germline CDR1 SGHRS, CDR2 YFSETQ. V shed 0 bases and J 7 bases; nucleotides not matched to a gene: 7. CDR3: CASSLGRDRVIGELFF. The CDR3 DNA reads as TGCGCCAGCAGCTTGGGCCGGGACAGGGTGATCGGGGAGCTGTTTTTT.